This T cell receptor (beta chain) was documented in a study of post-analysis software for immune sequencing data (dated by TCRdb to 2015 to 2017). About the full investigation: The recorded disease courses included relapsing-remitting, secondary progressive and progressive-relapsing multiple sclerosis, and some patients had no subtype annotation. A subset of samples was prepared in parallel using single-end sample barcoding, then pooled and co-amplified after Illumina adapter ligation. The patient repertoires were compared against fewer than twelve previously published healthy control repertoires obtained from donors aged 6 to 25 years. General conclusions and limits of the study: Normalized Chao1 diversity was significantly lower in multiple sclerosis patients than controls, suggesting substantial peripheral T-cell clonal expansion. The multiple sclerosis patient group was slightly younger than the control group. When samples were clustered directly using the F measure, samples prepared in the same batch co-clustered strongly, which prompted a batch-effect correction. Roughly 5 TRBV segments, including TRBV5-6, TRBV5-1 and TRBV20-1, were significantly more frequent in patients than controls.

A few counts support this clonotype. The antigen this receptor binds is unknown. One base away there is no much larger clone; base qualities are not given. The germline ends are 14 bases apart after V is trimmed by 1 base and J by 4 bases. From its cysteine to its phenylalanine, the CDR3 spans 15 amino acids. Solely the CDR3 DNA is kept, with 45 bases framed from the first base. In the germline V gene, CDR1 corresponds to SGHRS and CDR2 to YFSETQ. The receptor library was made with PCR. Sequenced on an Illumina HiSeq 2500. To reduce PCR and sequencing biases, unique molecular identifiers were incorporated into the TCR beta cDNA libraries. Roughly 500,000 cDNA molecules were obtained per 1 to 10 million input T cells, so each molecule approximated one T cell. Patient libraries were prepared and sequenced with the same protocol used for the earlier healthy control dataset. Samples belonging to the same batch were prepared together, multiplexed and sequenced on a shared HiSeq lane. On the authors' methods: Raw barcoded reads were processed with MIGEC, discarding single-read molecular identifier groups before consensus assembly and CDR3 extraction. VDJtools was used for post-analysis of the clonotype tables, with diversity normalized by down-sampling every dataset to the smallest sample size. In repertoire overlap clustering, CDR3 amino acid sequences, but not nucleotide sequences, were matched to correct batch-related cross-sample contamination. TCRdb's own reprocessing of the public reads used fastp at Q25 and MiXCR and kept productive beta chains. Here each entry gathers all rows of one CDR3 protein and keeps the most common genes and DNA. The V and J calls reflect TCRdb's pipeline rather than the authors' work. This sample lists about 540,000 distinct CDR3 sequences; 34% were detected once. The ten largest make up 5% to 6% of the sample.

TCR beta repertoires were profiled from peripheral blood of over 10 young patients with multiple sclerosis to demonstrate the VDJtools post-analysis software. The patients with multiple sclerosis were children and adolescents between about 6 and 15 years of age. The sequence came from a girl aged 2-17 years with multiple sclerosis. The sequencing input was blood. Rearrangement joined TRBV5-1 to TRBJ2-5; TRBD2 could be the D gene, as 5 bases match. The DNA sequence is given as TGCGCCAGCAGCTTGCCGACCGGGGTGAGAGAGACCCAGTACTTC. The translation is CASSLPTGVRETQYF.